Below, 25 T cell receptor beta chains from the same sample are listed, as sequenced in a study of Graves' ophthalmopathy and Graves' hyperthyroidism. RNA transcripts provided the template for amplifying TCR beta CDR3 regions. The authors performed first-round RT-PCR with HTBI primers and then a second-round multiplex PCR. TCRdb fed the multiplex PCR reads into MiXCR, producing one record per CDR3 protein. In the table there are approximately 1.2 million distinct CDR3 sequences, roughly 35% of which are singletons. The sequenced material came from peripheral blood or thyroid tissue (not recorded which). These receptors all come from an adult man with Graves' hyperthyroidism.

The chain couples TRBV12-3 or TRBV12-4 to TRBJ2-5; possible D gene TRBD1, 6 bases. V was clipped by 6 bases and J by 7 bases, with 9 bases between them. CDR3 length: 11 amino acids. The CDR3 spells CASSQDRTQYF. The CDR3 DNA reads TGTGCCAGCAGCCAGGACAGGACCCAGTACTTC.

The rearrangement uses TRBV7-8 and TRBJ2-7; perhaps TRBD1 as D (6 bases). V lost 3 bases and J 12 bases, leaving 18 bases between the germline ends. This CDR3 is 13 amino acids long. Germline lookup yields CDR1 SGHVS and CDR2 FQNEAQ. The CDR3 sequence: CASSFPHNSGAYF. DNA of the CDR3: TGTGCCAGCAGCTTTCCACACAATTCAGGGGCGTACTTC.

This clonotype has at least ten counts. The chain recombines TRBV2 with TRBJ1-5; 8 nucleotides agree with TRBD1. V lost 6 bases to trimming and J lost 2 bases; unmatched junction nucleotides: 9. The CDR3 length is 16 residues. Germline lookup yields CDR1 SNHLY and CDR2 FYNNEI. CDR3 region: CASSRDRKRGNQPQHF. The CDR3 DNA reads as TGTGCCAGCAGCCGGGACAGGAAGAGAGGCAATCAGCCCCAGCATTTT.

This clonotype has a handful of counts. This chain joins TRBV6-6 and TRBJ1-6; 7 positions match TRBD1. Per the germline V gene, CDR1 is MNHNY and CDR2 is SVGAGI (reference sequence). The CDR3 length is 13 residues. Trimming removed 7 bases from V and 14 bases from J; junction bases left unmatched: 11. The chain's CDR3 is CASIRGGQDTLHF. The CDR3 nucleotides read TGTGCCAGCATACGAGGCGGACAGGACACCCTCCACTTT.

This clonotype was counted many times. The CDR3: CASSSTGATEAFF. CDR3 sequence (DNA): TGTGCCAGCAGCTCGACAGGGGCCACTGAAGCTTTCTTT. The genes are TRBV7-3 and TRBJ1-1, with 8 bases lining up with TRBD1. Per germline, CDR1 SGHTA and CDR2 FQGTGA. This CDR3 region has 13 residues. V shed 4 bases and J 4 bases; nucleotides not matched to a gene: 2. Full variable domain (remainder filled in from reference TRBV7-3 and TRBJ1-1): GAGVSQTPSNKVTEKGKYVELRCDPISGHTALYWYRQSLGQGPEFLIYFQGTGAADDSGLPNDRFFAVRPEGSVSTLKIQRTERGDSAVYLCASSSTGATEAFFGQGTRLTVV.

This clonotype was counted a single time. This may be a read error: a much more frequent sequence differs by one nucleotide. This sequence joins TRBV20-1 and TRBJ2-5, with 9 bases identical to TRBD1. The V segment lost 5 bases and the J segment 9 bases; nucleotides outside the gene matches: 16. Germline V gene data show CDR1 as DFQATT and CDR2 as SNEGSKA (reference sequence). The CDR3 extends over 15 amino acids. Here the CDR3 DNA reads TGCAGTGCTGGGGACGGACAGGGGAGTCCCCGGGCCCAGTACTTC. Translation: CSAGDGQGSPRAQYF.

The chain couples TRBV25-1 to TRBJ2-1; 8 bases line up with TRBD1. In germline, CDR1 is MGHDK, CDR2 SYGVNS. This CDR3 comprises 16 residues. V was clipped by 2 bases and J by 5 bases; unmatched bases: 8. The CDR3 sequence: CASSELTGQANNEQFF. The CDR3 bases are TGTGCCAGCAGTGAACTCACGGGACAGGCCAACAATGAGCAGTTCTTC.

This clonotype showed up just a few times. V and J are TRBV6-1 and TRBJ1-2, with D possibly matching TRBD1 (6 bases). V was cut by 2 bases and J by 8 bases, with 12 bases left in between. Germline V lookup: CDR1 MNHNS, CDR2 SASEGT. This CDR3 has 13 residues. Written as DNA, the CDR3 is TGTGCCAGCAGTGAATCGGTGGGGGCGGGCTACACCTTC. It specifies CASSESVGAGYTF.

The V call is TRBV20-1, the J call TRBJ2-7; TRBD1 agrees at 8 bases. Trimming at V came to 5 bases and at J to 2 bases, leaving 8 bases not matched to a gene. CDR3 length equals 14 residues. The germline gives CDR1 DFQATT, CDR2 SNEGSKA (reference sequence). CDR3 residues: CSALSGTGTYEQYF. The CDR3 nucleotides read TGCAGTGCTCTTTCCGGGACAGGCACCTACGAGCAGTACTTC.

This clonotype was recorded at least ten times. The chain employs TRBV25-1 and TRBJ2-2; D remains unclear. Trimming pared 3 bases from V and 7 bases from J, leaving 15 bases between. CDR1 and CDR2 (germline): MGHDK, SYGVNS. The CDR3 loop spans 15 amino acids. As DNA, the CDR3 is TGTGCCAGCAGTGACCAAGCCGGGTTAGGCGGGGAGCTGTTTTTT. Protein product: CASSDQAGLGGELFF. Looking up the rest from reference TRBV25-1 and TRBJ2-2 gives the full variable domain: EADIYQTPRYLVIGTGKKITLECSQTMGHDKMYWYQQDPGMELHLIHYSYGVNSTEKGDLSSESTVSRIRTEHFPLTLESARPSHTSQYLCASSDQAGLGGELFFGEGSRLTVL.

The sample holds many counts of this clonotype. This chain joins TRBV20-1 and TRBJ2-7, with a tentative D call TRBD2 (5 bases). Per the germline V gene, CDR1 is DFQATT and CDR2 is SNEGSKA (reference sequence). This CDR3 spans 17 amino acids. V was trimmed by 0 bases and J by 5 bases, leaving 23 bases between them. The CDR3 region has the DNA TGCAGTGCTAGAGAGCGGGTCAACACTGAGACCTGGGACGAGCAGTACTTC. Translation gives CSARERVNTETWDEQYF.

The chain is built from TRBV14 and TRBJ2-2; D remains ambiguous. The CDR3 spans 18 residues. Germline CDR1 is SGHDN and CDR2 is FVKESK. Trimming removed 0 bases at V and 2 bases at J, with 16 bases between. CDR3 bases: TGTGCCAGCAGCCAAGAAATGTACAGAGGATTAAACACCGGGGAGCTGTTTTTT. This codes for CASSQEMYRGLNTGELFF.

The sample holds many counts of this clonotype. V usage is TRBV7-8 and J usage is TRBJ1-1; D is undetermined. V lost 5 bases and J lost 5, with 18 bases in between. The germline V gene has CDR1 SGHVS and CDR2 FQNEAQ. CDR3 length equals 15 residues. This CDR3 reads CASSLSWGIGTEAFF. CDR3 coding DNA: TGTGCCAGCAGCCTGAGTTGGGGTATCGGGACTGAAGCTTTCTTT.

The chain combines TRBV29-1 with TRBJ1-3; D gene ambiguous. Between the trimmed V and J ends, which lost 6 bases and 4 bases, there was a span of 7 bases. CDR1 and CDR2 (germline): SQVTM, ANQGSEA. The CDR3 has 11 amino acids. This CDR3 is CSVESGNTIYF. The CDR3, as DNA: TGCAGCGTGGAATCCGGAAACACCATATATTTT.

This clonotype was seen many times. The V call is TRBV5-5, the J call TRBJ1-3; tentative D call: TRBD1 (5 bases). This CDR3 is built from 15 residues. In germline, CDR1 is SGHKS, CDR2 YYEKEE (reference sequence). The germline V and J ends were trimmed by 2 bases and 2 bases, with 11 bases remaining between them. DNA of the CDR3: TGTGCCAGCAGCTTTCAGGGTTTCGCTGGAAACACCATATATTTT. Translated: CASSFQGFAGNTIYF.

The chain uses TRBV14 and TRBJ2-5, with D uncertain. V lost 1 base and J 0 bases, leaving 9 bases between the germline ends. Germline CDR1 SGHDN, CDR2 FVKESK. The CDR3 is 15 amino acids. The CDR3 DNA follows: TGTGCCAGCAGCCAAGGGGTCGGGTACCAAGAGACCCAGTACTTC. It specifies CASSQGVGYQETQYF.

This clonotype was observed a few times. The chain joins TRBV20-1 to TRBJ1-5, with 7 bases aligning to TRBD1. The V gene end was trimmed by 5 bases and the J gene end by 4 bases; junction bases not matched to a gene: 8. The germline V gene encodes CDR1 DFQATT and CDR2 SNEGSKA (reference sequence). The CDR3 is 14 amino acids. CDR3 DNA sequence: TGCAGTGCTCGGGACGACAGGGTTAATCAGCCCCAGCATTTT. This encodes CSARDDRVNQPQHF.

This clonotype was recorded many times. The V call is TRBV9, the J call TRBJ2-5; 8 positions match TRBD2. V shed 2 bases and J 1 base; nucleotides not matched to a gene: 1. The CDR3 loop spans 14 amino acids. Germline CDR1 is SGDLS and CDR2 is YYNGEE. This CDR3 reads CASSVSGVQETQYF. Written as DNA, the CDR3 is TGTGCCAGCAGCGTTAGCGGGGTCCAAGAGACCCAGTACTTC.

This clonotype was counted ten times or more. V is TRBV29-1 and J is TRBJ1-1, with D possibly matching TRBD1 (5 bases). Germline values: CDR1 SQVTM, CDR2 ANQGSEA. V was pared by 3 bases and J by 6 bases, with 11 bases between. This CDR3 spans 12 amino acids. CDR3 sequence (DNA): TGCAGCGTTGACGTCAGGGCCCCTGAAGCTTTCTTT. Translated, it gives CSVDVRAPEAFF. The full variable domain, with the rest looked up from reference TRBV29-1 and TRBJ1-1, is SAVISQKPSRDICQRGTSLTIQCQVDSQVTMMFWYRQQPGQSLTLIATANQGSEATYESGFVIDKFPISRPNLTFSTLTVSNMSPEDSSIYLCSVDVRAPEAFFGQGTRLTVV.

This clonotype came up a few times. A read error may account for a junction end that differs from germline. V usage is TRBV10-2 and J usage is TRBJ2-7; TRBD1 aligns across 11 bases. Germline V gene sequence: CDR1 WSHSY, CDR2 SAAADI. There are 15 residues in the CDR3. DNA for the CDR3: TGTGCCAGCAGCGCAGGACAGGGGGCTTCCTACGAGCAGTACTTC. Amino acids: CASSAGQGASYEQYF.

This clonotype appeared many times. V and J are TRBV7-2 and TRBJ1-5; D ambiguous. The CDR3 length is 14 residues. Trimming pared 0 bases from V and 11 bases from J, leaving 14 bases between. Germline V lookup: CDR1 SGHTA, CDR2 FQGNSA. The CDR3 nucleotides read TGTGCCAGCAGCTTAGCGGCGCTGTCTGCTGCCCAGCATTTT. Its protein product is CASSLAALSAAQHF.

The chain has TRBV5-5 and TRBJ2-7; D may be TRBD1 or TRBD2 (6 bases each). The CDR3 spans 16 residues. Trimming pared 0 bases from V and 3 bases from J, leaving 16 bases between. CDR1 SGHKS and CDR2 YYEKEE come from the germline V gene (reference sequence). For the CDR3, the DNA is TGTGCCAGCAGCTTGGCGCGGAGGAGGGGGGTCTACGAGCAGTACTTC. It translates to CASSLARRRGVYEQYF.

This clonotype was observed a handful of times. The rearrangement uses TRBV5-1 and TRBJ2-5; 11 bases agree with TRBD2. The J segment lost 4 bases and the V segment lost 0 bases, leaving 5 bases of the junction unmatched. Germline values: CDR1 SGHRS, CDR2 YFSETQ. This CDR3 comprises 16 residues. CDR3 nucleotides: TGCGCCAGCAGCTTGGCCGCCCTAGCGGGGGGAGAGACCCAGTACTTC. Translation gives CASSLAALAGGETQYF.

This rearrangement joins TRBV14 to TRBJ2-7; no definite D call. V lost 2 bases, J lost 0 bases, and 8 bases lay in between. Germline V gene lookup returns CDR1 SGHDN and CDR2 FVKESK. The CDR3 consists of 14 residues. CDR3 residues: CASSQLGFSYEQYF. The CDR3 region has the DNA TGTGCCAGCAGCCAATTAGGATTCTCCTACGAGCAGTACTTC.

The chain couples TRBV9 to TRBJ2-7; unclear D gene. This CDR3 spans 14 amino acids. Germline CDR1 is SGDLS and CDR2 is YYNGEE. Trimming shortened V by 4 bases and J by 3 bases, and 14 bases separated the two germline ends. The CDR3 DNA reads TGTGCCAGCAGCCCCCCTGACGGCCTCTACGAGCAGTACTTC. Amino acids: CASSPPDGLYEQYF.